This entry concerns a single TCR beta chain. No antigen is known for it. Constant-segment primers were used for 5'RACE, and the resulting TCR alpha and TCR beta cDNA libraries carried sample barcodes and UMIs. TCRdb re-called the 5' RACE reads with MiXCR, one entry per CDR3 protein. The top ten hold approximately 3.5% of the sample, which has roughly 250,000 distinct CDR3 sequences, around 17% seen once. The CDR3 has 20 residues. Trimming removed 4 bases from V and 0 bases from J; junction bases left unmatched: 15. The germline gives CDR1 LNHDA, CDR2 SQIVND (reference sequence). The data were taken from a study of T-cell memory formation after mild COVID-19. Study-wide results and limits: Balance between CD4 and CD8 was seen in clones contracting day 15 to 85, and a CD4+ lean was seen in later expanders.

The receptor's source is a man younger than 35 who had mild COVID-19 (a few samples of this study predate the infection). Cell type and time point are not known. The sequenced material came from PBMCs or a T cell subset sorted from them (not recorded which). The V and J genes are TRBV19 and TRBJ2-1; TRBD1 aligns across 10 bases. DNA for the CDR3: TGTGCCAGTAGTACCCCCGGGACAGGGGTGGCCGGTAGCTCCTACAATGAGCAGTTCTTC. It translates to CASSTPGTGVAGSSYNEQFF.